Below, one TCR beta chain is given with its context. Its antigen is not identified. These data belong to a study of shared clonotypes between healthy human individuals. Some clones are missing from TCRdb's copy, which holds only in-frame ones; the method was immunoSEQ multiplex PCR. Among hundreds of thousands of clones listed, 90% to 95% were seen once. Terminally differentiated effector memory CD45RA+ cells were excluded from the naive CD8 cells, which were CD45RO-negative and positively selected for CCR7. All participating donors were Caucasian adults from Nashville, Tennessee. The study's findings and limits: Non-shared clonotypes showed lower generation probabilities than clonotypes common to all four donors.

The sequenced sample was naive CD8+ T cells sorted from blood. The sequence derives from a man in his thirties or forties in good health.

This CDR3 reads CASSIVLQGGEAFF. CDR3 sequence (DNA): TGTGCCAGTAGTATAGTTTTGCAGGGCGGTGAAGCTTTCTTT. The V call is TRBV19, the J call TRBJ1-1; maybe TRBD1 (5 bases). Germline V gene lookup returns CDR1 LNHDA and CDR2 SQIVND (reference sequence). The CDR3 sequence is 14 residues long. Trimming stripped 1 base from V and 7 bases from J, with 13 bases between. Drawing the rest from reference TRBV19 and TRBJ1-1, the complete variable domain is DGGITQSPKYLFRKEGQNVTLSCEQNLNHDAMYWYRQDPGQGLRLIYYSQIVNDFQKGDIAEGYSVSREKKESFPLTVTSAQKNPTAFYLCASSIVLQGGEAFFGQGTRLTVV.